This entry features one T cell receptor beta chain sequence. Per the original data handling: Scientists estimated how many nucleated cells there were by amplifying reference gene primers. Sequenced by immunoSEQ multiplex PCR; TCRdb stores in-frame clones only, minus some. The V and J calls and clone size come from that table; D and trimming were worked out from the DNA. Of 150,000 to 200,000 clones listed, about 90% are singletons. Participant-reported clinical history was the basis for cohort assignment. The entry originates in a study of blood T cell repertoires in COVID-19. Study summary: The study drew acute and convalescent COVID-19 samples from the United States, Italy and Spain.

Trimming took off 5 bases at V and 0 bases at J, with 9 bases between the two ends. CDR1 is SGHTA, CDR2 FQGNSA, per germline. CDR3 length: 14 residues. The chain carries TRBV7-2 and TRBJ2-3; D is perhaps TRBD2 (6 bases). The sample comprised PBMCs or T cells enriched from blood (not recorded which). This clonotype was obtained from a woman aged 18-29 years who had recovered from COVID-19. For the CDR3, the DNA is TGTGCCAGCAGCCTTAGCGGTAGCACAGATACGCAGTATTTT. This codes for CASSLSGSTDTQYF. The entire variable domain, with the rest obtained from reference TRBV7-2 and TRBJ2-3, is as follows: GAGVSQSPSNKVTEKGKDVELRCDPISGHTALYWYRQSLGQGLEFLIYFQGNSAPDKSGLPSDRFSAERTGGSVSTLTIQRTQQEDSAVYLCASSLSGSTDTQYFGPGTRLTVL.